This T cell receptor beta chain was found in a study of cytomegalovirus exposure and HLA in healthy donors. Study as a whole: A later analysis reported the 130 or so validation repertoires used the same platform as the roughly 700 first-cohort repertoires. General observations from the study: The study listed about 150 cytomegalovirus-associated TCR beta chains. Most TCRs appeared rarely, but some public TCRs recurred in many donors.

In the case of this clone: What it binds is unknown.

Produced via immunoSEQ multiplex PCR; TCRdb's table is partial and in-frame only. The table lists some 120,000 clones, approximately 88% of them singletons. The germline gives CDR1 MGHRA, CDR2 YSYEKL. This CDR3 has 16 amino acids. The V gene end was trimmed by 4 bases and the J gene end by 7 bases; junction bases not matched to a gene: 12. This receptor was identified in a woman between 18 and 30 years old in good health and CMV-seronegative. The sequencing input was PBMCs. The genes are TRBV4-1 and TRBJ1-4; 7 positions match TRBD1. The CDR3 nucleotides read TGCGCCAGCAGCCGCACCGGACAGGTTTTGGGTGAAAAACTGTTTTTT. Translated: CASSRTGQVLGEKLFF.